What follows is one T cell receptor (beta chain) and its context. The data derive from a study of blood T cell repertoires in COVID-19. Turning to the study itself: T cells, B-cell-depleted T cells, or PBMCs provided the cDNA or gDNA that served as material.

As handled by the study authors: Researchers report that nucleated cell counts were estimated from reference gene primer amplification. Using immunoSEQ multiplex PCR, the repertoire was profiled, and TCRdb retains in-frame clones only, with some absent. The V and J calls and clone size come from that table; D and trimming were worked out from the DNA. The table shows 90,000 to 120,000 clones, with 89% occurring only once. The V end was cut by 0 bases, the J end by 2 bases, with 7 bases between. CDR3 length equals 14 residues. CDR1 is LGHDT and CDR2 is YNNKEL in the germline V gene (reference sequence).

The J gene is TRBJ1-1, the V gene TRBV3-1 (or the pseudogene TRBV3-2); D is unclear. The receptor was isolated from a man between 35 and 55 years old with active or convalescent COVID-19. The sample taken for sequencing was peripheral blood. CDR3 bases: TGTGCCAGCAGCCAAGAACGTCTAAACACTGAAGCTTTCTTT. It yields the protein CASSQERLNTEAFF.